The clone carrying this T cell receptor (beta chain) has a single count. Trimming removed 5 bases from V and 4 bases from J, with 23 bases in between. Germline loops: CDR1 MNHNY, CDR2 SVGAGI (reference sequence). The CDR3 loop spans 17 amino acids. This entry belongs to a study of control samples from healthy donors and cancer patients. The repertoire was sequenced with immunoSEQ multiplex PCR; TCRdb's copy has only in-frame clones and lacks some. The sample lists approximately 160,000 clones, just under 95% seen once, with 4.1% in the top ten. The rearrangement uses TRBV6-6 and TRBJ1-2; D may be TRBD1 (6 bases). The sequencing sample was made of blood. The receptor comes from a woman between 55 and 75 years old in good health. In DNA, the CDR3 is TGTGCCAGCAGTCCAACCCTAGAGACAGGCCGCACCTATGGCTACACCTTC. It translates to CASSPTLETGRTYGYTF.